This section outlines one TCR beta chain sequence together with its context. This entry is derived from a study of T cell responses to AZD1222 COVID-19 vaccine. Here immunoSEQ multiplex PCR was the method, and the copy in TCRdb shows in-frame clones only, minus some. The sample has about 130,000 clones, roughly nine tenths seen once. This TCR was recovered from an adult in good health. The sequencing used peripheral blood, collected on day 0 of AZD1222 vaccination.

CDR3 amino acids: CASSSSRGNRAPLHF. CDR3 coding DNA: TGTGCCAGTAGCAGCAGCAGGGGCAACAGGGCGCCCCTCCACTTT. The chain combines TRBV19 with TRBJ1-6; weak D call: TRBD1 (6 bases). The CDR3 contains 15 residues. Germline loops: CDR1 LNHDA, CDR2 SQIVND (reference sequence). Trimming pared 6 bases from V and 13 bases from J, leaving 22 bases between.